This T cell receptor (beta chain) was retrieved from a study of Graves' ophthalmopathy and Graves' hyperthyroidism. The CDR3 extends over 15 amino acids. V dropped 4 bases and J dropped 4; count of bases not matched to a gene: 9. Beta-chain TCR CDR3 regions were amplified from RNA transcripts. Scientists carried out first-round RT-PCR using HTBI primers and then a second-round multiplex PCR. From the multiplex PCR reads, TCRdb called clonotypes with MiXCR, one entry per CDR3 protein. The repertoire holds just over 600,000 distinct CDR3 sequences, with 22% as singletons. The specimen was peripheral blood. The TCR was taken from a woman aged 18-30 years with stable Graves' hyperthyroidism. Some clones in this sample may be carry-over from other donors' samples. The V and J genes are TRBV12-3 or TRBV12-4 and TRBJ1-2; TRBD1 aligns across 7 bases. CDR3 DNA: TGTGCCAGCAGTTACTCCGACAGGGAAGGCTATGGCTACACCTTC. It specifies CASSYSDREGYGYTF.